The following is a T cell receptor (beta chain) sequence with its context. This record belongs to a study of Ad26.COV2.S vaccination and SARS-CoV-2 variants. TCRdb keeps only in-frame clones here, not all; method: immunoSEQ multiplex PCR. The sample yields hundreds of thousands of clones, approximately 90% seen once. Trimming cost V 3 bases and J 4 bases; bases outside gene matches: 12. The CDR3 is 18 residues long. Germline V gene lookup returns CDR1 MDHEN and CDR2 SYDVKM. Stated treatment: 19 received Ad26.COV2.S at low or high dose, single or two shots; about 5 received placebo; per-sample allocation not given. The investigators took samples on day 63 after the first vaccine or placebo injection.

The clonotype comes from a person between 18 and 59 years old who received the Ad26.COV2.S COVID-19 vaccine or a placebo. The J gene is TRBJ2-1, the V gene TRBV28; TRBD2 agrees at 10 bases. Sequencing was performed on peripheral blood, taken in a trial of Ad26.COV2.S vaccine versus placebo. CDR3 sequence reads: CASSFEGFSGRLYNEQFF. CDR3 sequence (DNA): TGTGCCAGCAGTTTTGAGGGGTTTAGCGGGAGGTTGTACAATGAGCAGTTCTTC.